This T cell receptor beta chain was found in a study of blood T cell repertoires in COVID-19. Overall study context: The United States, Italy and Spain were the sources of the acute and convalescent COVID-19 samples. Sources were T cells, B-cell-depleted T cells, or PBMCs; the material itself was cDNA or gDNA.

Per the original data handling: Scientists estimated how many nucleated cells there were by amplifying reference gene primers. Clones were sequenced by immunoSEQ multiplex PCR, and TCRdb holds only the in-frame ones, with some missing. Clone size and the V and J calls come from that table; the DNA yielded D and trimming. The sample lists under 250,000 clones, 85% to 90% occurring once. This clonotype was sampled from a man aged 25 to 45 with COVID-19, enrolled during active disease. The material sequenced was peripheral blood.

The CDR3 DNA is TGTGCCACAAGTCGATTGGACAGGAACAATGAGCAGTTCTTC. This codes for CATSRLDRNNEQFF. This chain links TRBV15 with TRBJ2-1; TRBD1 matches at 7 bases. The germline V gene encodes CDR1 LNHNV and CDR2 YYDKDF (reference sequence). The CDR3 length is 14 residues. V was pared by 9 bases and J by 5 bases, with 10 bases of the junction left unmatched. The whole variable domain, filled in from reference TRBV15 and TRBJ2-1, reads DAMVIQNPRYQVTQFGKPVTLSCSQTLNHNVMYWYQQKSSQAPKLLFHYYDKDFNNEADTPDNFQSRRPNTSFCFLDIRSPGLGDTAMYLCATSRLDRNNEQFFGPGTRLTVL.